What follows are 18 T cell receptor beta chains derived from one specimen sequenced in a study of OX40 agonist ivuxolimab in advanced cancers. Clones were read by immunoSEQ multiplex PCR, and TCRdb kept only the in-frame ones, dropping some. The data show 80,000 to 100,000 clones, roughly nine tenths seen once. Sequenced material: CD4+ or CD8+ T cells sorted from blood, taken in a trial of the OX40 agonist ivuxolimab. These TCRs come from an adult with an advanced solid tumor such as melanoma, head and neck, liver or kidney cancer.

This chain links TRBV5-1 with TRBJ2-1; D possibly uses TRBD1 or TRBD2 (5 bases each). This CDR3 spans 14 amino acids. V dropped 7 bases and J dropped 16 bases, with 27 bases sitting between them. CDR1 and CDR2 (germline): SGHRS, YFSETQ. The CDR3 nucleotides read TGCGCCAGCTACCCCAGTAGGGAAAAACTGGGGGAATTCTTC. It specifies CASYPSREKLGEFF.

About this clone: The sample holds other DNA sequences that translate to the same CDR3. The V and J genes are TRBV5-1 and TRBJ2-3; maybe TRBD1 (5 bases). CDR1 is SGHRS, CDR2 YFSETQ, per germline. The CDR3 loop spans 14 amino acids. V was pared by 0 bases and J by 0 bases, with 5 bases between. The DNA of the CDR3 is TGCGCCAGCAGCTTGGGACAGAGCACAGATACGCAGTATTTT. This gives the protein CASSLGQSTDTQYF.

This chain joins TRBV4-1 and TRBJ2-7; possible D gene TRBD2, 5 bases. Germline V gene sequence: CDR1 MGHRA, CDR2 YSYEKL. V dropped 1 base and J dropped 0 bases, with 10 bases sitting between them. There are 15 residues in the CDR3. In DNA, the CDR3 is TGCGCCAGCAGCCAAGGGACTTCCACCTCCTACGAGCAGTACTTC. Translating gives CASSQGTSTSYEQYF.

This chain joins TRBV13 and TRBJ2-1; D ambiguous. The CDR3 runs to 15 residues. Trimming took off 5 bases at V and 2 bases at J, with 13 bases between the two ends. Germline lookup yields CDR1 PRHDT and CDR2 FYEKMQ (reference sequence). CDR3 in DNA: TGTGCCAGCAGCCCCCCGCCCACGGCCTACAATGAGCAGTTCTTC. It yields the protein CASSPPPTAYNEQFF.

The V call is TRBV18, the J call TRBJ1-5, with D possibly matching TRBD1 (5 bases). Trimming took 9 bases from V and 3 from J, leaving 12 bases between them. CDR1 is KGHSH and CDR2 is LQKENI in the germline V gene. This CDR3 comprises 13 residues. The CDR3 loop is CASKQENNQPQHF. CDR3 DNA: TGTGCCAGTAAACAGGAAAACAATCAGCCCCAGCATTTT.

The chain is built from TRBV7-6 and TRBJ1-1; D is perhaps TRBD1 (6 bases). CDR3 length: 14 amino acids. The V gene lost 5 bases and the J gene lost 3 bases, with 13 bases spanning the gap. CDR1 and CDR2 from the germline V gene are SGHVS and FNYEAQ. CDR3 sequence (DNA): TGTGCCAGCAGCCGTAGACAGGACGACACTGAAGCTTTCTTT. Protein product: CASSRRQDDTEAFF.

The gene calls are TRBV5-6 and TRBJ2-1; no clear D gene. The length of the CDR3 is 12 residues. Germline V lookup: CDR1 SGHDT, CDR2 YYEEEE. Trimming removed 0 bases at V and 9 bases at J, with 7 bases between. CDR3 DNA: TGTGCCAGCAGCTTGGTCCCGGGTGAGCAGTTCTTC. This encodes CASSLVPGEQFF.

V is TRBV9 and J is TRBJ1-3; a weak D match, TRBD1 (6 bases). This CDR3 has 17 amino acids. The V gene's germline CDR1 is SGDLS and CDR2 YYNGEE. The germline V and J ends were trimmed by 0 bases and 1 base, with 14 bases remaining between them. This CDR3 is CASSVGNRATSGNTIYF. The DNA of the CDR3 is TGTGCCAGCAGCGTAGGGAACAGGGCCACTTCTGGAAACACCATATATTTT. The variable domain in full, with the rest retrieved from reference TRBV9 and TRBJ1-3, is DSGVTQTPKHLITATGQRVTLRCSPRSGDLSVYWYQQSLDQGLQFLIQYYNGEERAKGNILERFSAQQFPDLHSELNLSSLELGDSALYFCASSVGNRATSGNTIYFGEGSWLTVV.

The V call is TRBV19, the J call TRBJ2-3; D possibly corresponds to TRBD2 (6 bases). Deletions cut 5 bases from V and 2 bases from J, with 20 bases between. CDR1 is LNHDA and CDR2 is SQIVND in the germline V gene (reference sequence). The CDR3 spans 17 residues. The CDR3 DNA sequence: TGTGCCAGTAGTGCCTTCGGGAGTCGGGGGTTCACAGATACGCAGTATTTT. Translating gives CASSAFGSRGFTDTQYF.

This chain links TRBV25-1 with TRBJ2-7, with 7 bases that match TRBD2. Losses at the gene ends were 6 bases for V and 2 bases for J; bases not matched to a gene: 10. Looked up from germline, CDR1 is MGHDK and CDR2 is SYGVNS. This CDR3 region has 15 residues. CDR3: CASSRQASGTYEQYF. In DNA form, the CDR3 reads TGTGCCAGCAGCCGTCAGGCTAGCGGAACCTACGAGCAGTACTTC.

This chain connects TRBV6-5 to TRBJ1-1; 8 bases are a match to TRBD1. The CDR3 covers 15 residues. V shed 4 bases and J 5 bases; nucleotides not matched to a gene: 9. Germline V CDR1 and CDR2: MNHEY, SVGAGI. The CDR3 coding sequence is TGTGCCAGCAGTTCTCAAGGACAGGGAAGGACTGAAGCTTTCTTT. It encodes CASSSQGQGRTEAFF.

The CDR3 loop is CASSQDPRGSSGELFF. The DNA for the CDR3 is TGCGCCAGCAGCCAAGATCCCCGCGGGAGCTCCGGGGAGCTGTTTTTT. The chain uses TRBV4-3 and TRBJ2-2, with 7 bases fitting TRBD2. There are 16 residues in the CDR3. Germline V gene lookup returns CDR1 LGHNA and CDR2 YSLEER. V dropped 0 bases and J dropped 6; count of bases not matched to a gene: 7.

CDR3 sequence (DNA): TGTGCCAGCAGCTTGCCGGGAGCTGGGGCCAACGTCCTGACTTTC. Translating gives CASSLPGAGANVLTF. The chain has TRBV5-4 and TRBJ2-6; D may be TRBD2 (6 bases). The V and J ends lost 1 base and 2 bases respectively, with 7 bases between them. The CDR3 consists of 15 residues. In germline, CDR1 is SGHNT, CDR2 YYREEE (reference sequence). The entire variable domain, with the rest obtained from reference TRBV5-4 and TRBJ2-6, is as follows: ETGVTQSPTHLIKTRGQQVTLRCSSQSGHNTVSWYQQALGQGPQFIFQYYREEENGRGNFPPRFSGLQFPNYSSELNVNALELDDSALYLCASSLPGAGANVLTFGAGSRLTVL.

This clone was counted a few times. The chain employs TRBV7-2 and TRBJ1-4; possible D gene TRBD1, 5 bases. Germline V CDR1 and CDR2: SGHTA, FQGNSA. This CDR3 has 15 residues. The germline V and J ends were trimmed by 5 bases and 7 bases, with 17 bases remaining between them. CDR3 nucleotides: TGTGCCAGCAGCACCAGGACACTGGGGGGTGAAAAACTGTTTTTT. Residues: CASSTRTLGGEKLFF.

This rearrangement joins TRBV27 to TRBJ2-2; D is perhaps TRBD2 (6 bases). V gave up 6 bases and J gave up 1 base, with 15 bases separating them. Per the germline V gene, CDR1 is MNHEY and CDR2 is SMNVEV (reference sequence). CDR3 length: 16 residues. Written as DNA, the CDR3 is TGTGCCAGCAGGCGCAGCGGGCGGGAGAACACCGGGGAGCTGTTTTTT. Translated, it gives CASRRSGRENTGELFF.

This chain links TRBV7-8 with TRBJ1-2; tentatively, D is TRBD1 (5 bases). Trimming removed 1 base from V and 2 bases from J, with 14 bases in between. Germline V lookup: CDR1 SGHVS, CDR2 FQNEAQ. CDR3 length: 16 amino acids. Here the CDR3 reads CASSLGWSGQNYGYTF. CDR3 nucleotides: TGTGCCAGCAGCTTAGGTTGGAGCGGACAAAACTATGGCTACACCTTC.

The chain joins TRBV5-1 to TRBJ2-7; no definite D call. Germline V gene data show CDR1 as SGHRS and CDR2 as YFSETQ. The germline V and J ends were trimmed by 4 bases and 1 base, with 9 bases remaining between them. The CDR3 sequence is 13 residues long. CDR3 in amino acids: CASSPENSYEQYF. DNA of the CDR3: TGCGCCAGCAGCCCAGAGAATTCCTACGAGCAGTACTTC.

The chain joins TRBV28 to TRBJ2-4; the D gene is possibly TRBD1 (6 bases). V was pared by 5 bases and J by 3 bases, with 20 bases between. The CDR3 covers 17 residues. CDR1 and CDR2 (germline): MDHEN, SYDVKM. CDR3 in amino acids: CASSPLPQQGYKNIQYF. CDR3 nucleotide sequence: TGTGCCAGCAGTCCGCTACCTCAACAGGGTTACAAAAACATTCAGTACTTC. Full variable domain (outside the CDR3, taken from reference TRBV28 and TRBJ2-4): DVKVTQSSRYLVKRTGEKVFLECVQDMDHENMFWYRQDPGLGLRLIYFSYDVKMKEKGDIPEGYSVSREKKERFSLILESASTNQTSMYLCASSPLPQQGYKNIQYFGAGTRLSVL.